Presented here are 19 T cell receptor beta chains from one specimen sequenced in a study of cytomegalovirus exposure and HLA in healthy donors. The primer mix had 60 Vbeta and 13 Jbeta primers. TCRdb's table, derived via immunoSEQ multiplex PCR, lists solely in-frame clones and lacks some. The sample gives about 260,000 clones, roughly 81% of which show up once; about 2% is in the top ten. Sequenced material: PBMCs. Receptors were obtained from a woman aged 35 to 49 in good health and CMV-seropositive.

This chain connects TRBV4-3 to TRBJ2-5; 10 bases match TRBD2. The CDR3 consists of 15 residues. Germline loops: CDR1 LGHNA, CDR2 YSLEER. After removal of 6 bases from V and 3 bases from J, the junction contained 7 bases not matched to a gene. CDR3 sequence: CASSFGLAEEETQYF. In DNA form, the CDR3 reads TGCGCCAGCAGTTTTGGACTAGCGGAGGAAGAGACCCAGTACTTC.

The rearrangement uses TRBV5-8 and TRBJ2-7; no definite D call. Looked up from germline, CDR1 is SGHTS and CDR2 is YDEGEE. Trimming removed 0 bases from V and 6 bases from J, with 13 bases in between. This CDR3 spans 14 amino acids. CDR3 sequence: CASSLESLIGEQYF. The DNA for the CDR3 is TGTGCCAGCAGCTTGGAATCCCTGATCGGCGAGCAGTACTTC.

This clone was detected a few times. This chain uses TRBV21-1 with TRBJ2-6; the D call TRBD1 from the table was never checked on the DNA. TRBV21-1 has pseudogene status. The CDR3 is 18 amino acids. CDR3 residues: CASRATGTGGSGANVLTF. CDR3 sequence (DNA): TGTGCCAGCAGAGCGACCGGGACAGGGGGCTCTGGGGCCAACGTCCTGACTTTC.

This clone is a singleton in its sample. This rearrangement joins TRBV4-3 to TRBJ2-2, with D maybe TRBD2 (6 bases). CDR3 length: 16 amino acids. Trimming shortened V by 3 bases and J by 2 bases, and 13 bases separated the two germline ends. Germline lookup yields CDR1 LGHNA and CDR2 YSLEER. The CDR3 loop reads CASSHRASDNTGELFF. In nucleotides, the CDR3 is TGCGCCAGCAGCCACCGAGCTAGCGATAACACCGGGGAGCTGTTTTTT.

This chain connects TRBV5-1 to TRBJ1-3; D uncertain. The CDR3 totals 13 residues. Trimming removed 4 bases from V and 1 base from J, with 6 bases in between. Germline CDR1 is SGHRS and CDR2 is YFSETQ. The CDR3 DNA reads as TGCGCCAGCAGCCGGGAATCTGGAAACACCATATATTTT. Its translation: CASSRESGNTIYF.

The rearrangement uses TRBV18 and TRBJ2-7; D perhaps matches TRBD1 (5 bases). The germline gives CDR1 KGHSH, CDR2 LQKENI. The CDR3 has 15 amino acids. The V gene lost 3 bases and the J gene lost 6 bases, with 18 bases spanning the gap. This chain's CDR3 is CASSPLESPRGEQYF. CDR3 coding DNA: TGTGCCAGCTCACCCCTAGAGAGTCCTAGGGGCGAGCAGTACTTC.

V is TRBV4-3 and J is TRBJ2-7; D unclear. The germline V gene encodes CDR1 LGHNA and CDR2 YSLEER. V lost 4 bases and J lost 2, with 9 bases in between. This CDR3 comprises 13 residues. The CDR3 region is CASSLHITYEQYF. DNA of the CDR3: TGCGCCAGCAGCCTCCACATAACCTACGAGCAGTACTTC.

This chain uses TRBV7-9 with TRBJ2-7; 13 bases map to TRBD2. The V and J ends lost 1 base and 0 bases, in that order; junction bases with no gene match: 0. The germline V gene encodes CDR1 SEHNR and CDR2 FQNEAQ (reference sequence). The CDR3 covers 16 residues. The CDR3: CASSLGTSGSSYEQYF. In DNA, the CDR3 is TGTGCCAGCAGCTTAGGGACTAGCGGGAGCTCCTACGAGCAGTACTTC.

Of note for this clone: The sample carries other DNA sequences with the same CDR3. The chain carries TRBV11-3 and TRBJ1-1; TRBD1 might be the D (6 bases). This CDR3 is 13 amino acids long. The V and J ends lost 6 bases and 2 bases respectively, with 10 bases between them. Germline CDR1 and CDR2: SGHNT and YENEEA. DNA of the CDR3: TGTGCCAGCAGTCCACAGGGCAACACTGAAGCTTTCTTT. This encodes CASSPQGNTEAFF.

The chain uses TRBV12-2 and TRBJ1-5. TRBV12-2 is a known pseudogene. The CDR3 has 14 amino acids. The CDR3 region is CASRPRRGDQPQHF. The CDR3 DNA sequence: TGTGCAAGTCGCCCCCGGAGGGGCGATCAGCCCCAGCATTTT.

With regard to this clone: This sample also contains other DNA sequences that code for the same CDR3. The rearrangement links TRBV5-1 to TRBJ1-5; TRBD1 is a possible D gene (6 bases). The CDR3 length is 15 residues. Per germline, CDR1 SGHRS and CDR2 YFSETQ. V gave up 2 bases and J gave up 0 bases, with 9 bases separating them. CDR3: CASSLEGVSNQPQHF. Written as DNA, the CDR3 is TGCGCCAGCAGCTTAGAGGGGGTTAGCAATCAGCCCCAGCATTTT.

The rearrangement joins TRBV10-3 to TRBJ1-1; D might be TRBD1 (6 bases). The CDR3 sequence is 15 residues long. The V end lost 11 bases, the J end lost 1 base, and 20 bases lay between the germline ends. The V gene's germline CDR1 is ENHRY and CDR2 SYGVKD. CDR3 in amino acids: CASSPQGRQNTEAFF. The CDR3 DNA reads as TGTGCCTCAAGCCCACAGGGTCGGCAGAACACTGAAGCTTTCTTT.

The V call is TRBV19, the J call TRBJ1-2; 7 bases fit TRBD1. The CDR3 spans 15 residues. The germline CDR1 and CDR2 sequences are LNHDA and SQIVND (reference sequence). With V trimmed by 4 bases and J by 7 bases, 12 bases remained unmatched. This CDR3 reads CASSKGQEHVRGYTF. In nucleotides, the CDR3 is TGTGCCAGTAGTAAAGGACAGGAACACGTGCGTGGCTACACCTTC.

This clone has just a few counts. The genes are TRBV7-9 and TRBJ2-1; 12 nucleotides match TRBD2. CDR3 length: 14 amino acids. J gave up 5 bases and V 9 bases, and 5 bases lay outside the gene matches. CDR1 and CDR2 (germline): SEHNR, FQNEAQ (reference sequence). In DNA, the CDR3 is TGTGCCAGTTTACGGACTAGCGGGAACAATGAGCAGTTCTTC. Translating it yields CASLRTSGNNEQFF.

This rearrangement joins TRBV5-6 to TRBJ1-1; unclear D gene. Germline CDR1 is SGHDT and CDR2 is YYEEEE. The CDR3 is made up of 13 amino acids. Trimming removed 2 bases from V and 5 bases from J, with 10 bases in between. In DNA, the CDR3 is TGTGCCAGCAGCTTCGGGGAATGGACTGAAGCTTTCTTT. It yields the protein CASSFGEWTEAFF.

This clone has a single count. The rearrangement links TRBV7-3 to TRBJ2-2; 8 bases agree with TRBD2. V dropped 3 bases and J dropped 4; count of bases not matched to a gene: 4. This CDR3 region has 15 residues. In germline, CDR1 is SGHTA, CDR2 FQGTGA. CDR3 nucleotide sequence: TGTGCCAGCAGCTTTTTTGCGGGAGGCACCGGGGAGCTGTTTTTT. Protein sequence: CASSFFAGGTGELFF.

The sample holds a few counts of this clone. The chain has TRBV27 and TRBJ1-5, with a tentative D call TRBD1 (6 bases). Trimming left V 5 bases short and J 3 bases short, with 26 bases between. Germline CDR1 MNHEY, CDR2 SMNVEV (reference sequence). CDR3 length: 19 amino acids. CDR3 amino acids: CASSLITPPDRRDNQPQHF. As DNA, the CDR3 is TGTGCCAGCAGTCTAATCACCCCCCCGGACAGACGTGACAATCAGCCCCAGCATTTT.

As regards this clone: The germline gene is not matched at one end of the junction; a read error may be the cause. CDR3 bases: TGCGCCAGCAGCCAAGACTACAGGGGTTTTTTTCCCATGTATTTT. This codes for CASSQDYRGFFPMYF. V usage is TRBV4-3 and J usage is TRBJ1-3; 7 bases match TRBD1. Germline loops: CDR1 LGHNA, CDR2 YSLEER. The CDR3 spans 15 residues.

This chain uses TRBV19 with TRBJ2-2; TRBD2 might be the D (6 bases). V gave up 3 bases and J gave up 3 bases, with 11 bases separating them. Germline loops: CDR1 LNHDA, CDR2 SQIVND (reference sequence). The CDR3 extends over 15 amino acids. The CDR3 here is CASSIVSGHTGELFF. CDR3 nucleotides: TGTGCCAGTAGTATTGTTAGCGGCCACACCGGGGAGCTGTTTTTT.